Each of the 17 T cell receptor beta chains below was sequenced from the same sample in a study of blood T cell repertoires in COVID-19. Libraries were prepared by immunoSEQ multiplex PCR; TCRdb keeps only in-frame clonotypes and omits some of them. The sample yields fewer than 600,000 clones, approximately 90% seen once. The sequenced sample consisted of PBMCs or T cells enriched from blood (not recorded which). These receptor sequences come from a woman in her 40s who had recovered from COVID-19.

This rearrangement joins TRBV6-5 to TRBJ1-2; 8 bases are a match to TRBD1. Germline CDR1 MNHEY, CDR2 SVGAGI. The CDR3 is made up of 13 amino acids. V shed 6 bases and J 6 bases; nucleotides not matched to a gene: 6. The CDR3: CASSYRTGHGYTF. CDR3 DNA: TGTGCCAGCAGCTATAGGACAGGGCATGGCTACACCTTC.

V is TRBV6-6 and J is TRBJ2-4; 12 bases align to TRBD2. Losses at the gene ends were 5 bases for V and 0 bases for J; bases not matched to a gene: 8. This CDR3 region has 18 residues. Germline lookup yields CDR1 MNHNY and CDR2 SVGAGI (reference sequence). The CDR3 DNA follows: TGTGCCAGCAGTCCTCTAGCGGGAGGGCCCCTAGCCAAAAACATTCAGTACTTC. This codes for CASSPLAGGPLAKNIQYF.

The V and J genes are TRBV6-1 and TRBJ2-7, with 7 bases fitting TRBD1. Germline lookup yields CDR1 MNHNS and CDR2 SASEGT. The V and J ends lost 3 bases and 2 bases, in that order; junction bases with no gene match: 7. This CDR3 has 15 residues. DNA of the CDR3: TGTGCCAGCAGTGAGACAGGGTTACCACCCTACGAGCAGTACTTC. Translated, it gives CASSETGLPPYEQYF.

This rearrangement joins TRBV11-2 to TRBJ1-4; 10 bases agree with TRBD1. CDR3 size: 16 residues. Germline trimming cut 5 bases from V and 8 bases from J; bases unmatched to any gene: 11. Germline CDR1 SGHAT, CDR2 FQNNGV. The CDR3 nucleotides are TGTGCCAGCAGCCCTTCGGACAGGGGGAGTCGGGAAAAACTGTTTTTT. It yields the protein CASSPSDRGSREKLFF.

J is TRBJ2-3 and V is TRBV25-1; 7 bases line up with TRBD2. The CDR3 sequence is 16 residues long. After removal of 3 bases from V and 0 bases from J, the junction contained 6 bases not matched to a gene. Germline V gene data show CDR1 as MGHDK and CDR2 as SYGVNS. The CDR3 region is CASSDYGRTSTDTQYF. In DNA, the CDR3 is TGTGCCAGCAGTGATTACGGGAGGACGAGCACAGATACGCAGTATTTT.

This sequence joins TRBV4-3 and TRBJ1-5; 7 positions match TRBD1. The CDR3 is 17 residues long. Germline V gene data show CDR1 as LGHNA and CDR2 as YSLEER. J was trimmed by 2 bases and V by 1 base; bases with no gene match: 8. The CDR3 here is CASSQGPPTGGNQPQHF. DNA for the CDR3: TGCGCCAGCAGCCAAGGGCCCCCCACAGGGGGCAATCAGCCCCAGCATTTT.

Of note for this clone: Different DNA sequences within this sample yield the same CDR3. This rearrangement joins TRBV11-2 to TRBJ2-1; D remains unclear. This CDR3 spans 15 amino acids. V lost 1 base and J 0 bases, leaving 7 bases between the germline ends. CDR1 is SGHAT and CDR2 is FQNNGV in the germline V gene. DNA of the CDR3: TGTGCCAGCAGCTTAGGAAGTAGCTCCTACAATGAGCAGTTCTTC. As protein: CASSLGSSSYNEQFF.

V usage is TRBV10-1 and J usage is TRBJ1-2; a possible D gene is TRBD1 (6 bases). V was clipped by 7 bases and J by 5 bases, with 20 bases between them. The CDR3 has 15 amino acids. Germline assignment: CDR1 WNHNN and CDR2 SYGVQD (reference sequence). The CDR3 DNA reads TGCGCCAGCACACCCGGATGGGGGCGTAATTATGGCTACACCTTC. As protein: CASTPGWGRNYGYTF.

CDR3 nucleotides: TGTGCCAGCAGACAGGGAGGGCAGCCCCAGCATTTT. Amino acid sequence: CASRQGGQPQHF. The chain is built from TRBV12-3 or TRBV12-4 and TRBJ1-5; weak D call: TRBD1 (6 bases). V lost 6 bases and J 7 bases, leaving 10 bases between the germline ends. The CDR3 totals 12 residues.

This clone was counted many times. This sequence joins TRBV6-1 and TRBJ1-2, with D uncertain. V lost 1 base, J lost 9 bases, and 9 bases lay in between. Germline CDR1 MNHNS, CDR2 SASEGT. The CDR3 is 12 amino acids. This chain's CDR3 is CASSEERSRYTF. The CDR3 DNA reads TGTGCCAGCAGTGAAGAGAGGAGTCGCTACACCTTC.

The chain combines TRBV5-5 with TRBJ2-1, with TRBD1 matching over 7 bases. J gave up 6 bases and V 3 bases, and 6 bases lay outside the gene matches. From germline, CDR1 is SGHKS and CDR2 YYEKEE (reference sequence). The CDR3 consists of 14 residues. CDR3 DNA: TGTGCCAGCAGCTCAATGACAGGGCCCAATGAGCAGTTCTTC. It specifies CASSSMTGPNEQFF.

The CDR3 region is CASSPGGAAIYYGYTF. DNA for the CDR3: TGTGCCAGCAGCCCGGGGGGGGCGGCTATTTACTATGGCTACACCTTC. The chain carries TRBV3-1 (or the pseudogene TRBV3-2) and TRBJ1-2; perhaps TRBD1 as D (6 bases). The germline CDR1 and CDR2 sequences are LGHDT and YNNKEL (reference sequence). CDR3 length: 16 amino acids. V dropped 4 bases and J dropped 3 bases, with 18 bases sitting between them.

This clone was observed once. CDR3 coding DNA: TGTGCCAGCAGCTTATTAAGAGTAGGGGGCACTGAAGCTTTCTTT. Translating it yields CASSLLRVGGTEAFF. The chain has TRBV7-2 and TRBJ1-1, with D perhaps TRBD1 (6 bases). CDR1 SGHTA and CDR2 FQGNSA come from the germline V gene. The germline V and J ends were trimmed by 2 bases and 4 bases, with 14 bases remaining between them. This CDR3 comprises 15 residues.

The chain has TRBV5-1 and TRBJ2-1, with 8 bases aligning to TRBD1. V was clipped by 4 bases and J by 4 bases; unmatched bases: 7. The germline CDR1 and CDR2 sequences are SGHRS and YFSETQ. The CDR3 spans 15 residues. Here the CDR3 reads CASSPWDRPYNEQFF. The CDR3 region has the DNA TGCGCCAGCAGCCCATGGGACAGGCCGTACAATGAGCAGTTCTTC.

V is TRBV25-1 and J is TRBJ1-5; TRBD1 might be the D (6 bases). Germline V gene sequence: CDR1 MGHDK, CDR2 SYGVNS. V was trimmed by 2 bases and J by 4 bases, leaving 12 bases between them. CDR3 length: 15 amino acids. The CDR3 protein is CASSEGGRGNQPQHF. CDR3 nucleotide sequence: TGTGCCAGCAGTGAAGGGGGGAGGGGGAATCAGCCCCAGCATTTT.

The chain joins TRBV11-2 to TRBJ1-2; tentatively, D is TRBD1 (5 bases). The germline CDR1 and CDR2 sequences are SGHAT and FQNNGV. This CDR3 region has 15 residues. Trimming left V 2 bases short and J 7 bases short, with 17 bases between. CDR3 sequence (DNA): TGTGCCAGCAGCTTATGGAGGGGACCGCCCGCTGGCTACACCTTC. This translates into CASSLWRGPPAGYTF.

This clone came up a few times. The chain has TRBV9 and TRBJ1-5, with TRBD1 matching 7 bases. This CDR3 region has 15 residues. The V gene end was trimmed by 4 bases and the J gene end by 0 bases; junction bases not matched to a gene: 4. The germline gives CDR1 SGDLS, CDR2 YYNGEE. In DNA, the CDR3 is TGTGCCAGCAGCCCAGGGGGTGTTAGCAATCAGCCCCAGCATTTT. It yields the protein CASSPGGVSNQPQHF.